The present T cell receptor beta chain was sequenced within a study of blood T cell repertoires in COVID-19. The data were produced by immunoSEQ multiplex PCR, yet TCRdb's version contains in-frame clones alone and is incomplete. The repertoire holds under 300,000 clones, with 86% as singletons. CDR3 length: 18 amino acids. Trimming took off 2 bases at V and 1 base at J, with 20 bases between the two ends. Germline V gene sequence: CDR1 LNHDA, CDR2 SQIVND (reference sequence). The rearrangement links TRBV19 to TRBJ1-1; a possible D gene is TRBD1 (6 bases). The source material was peripheral blood. The sequence derives from a woman aged 25 to 39 with active or convalescent COVID-19. Here the CDR3 DNA reads TGTGCCAGTAGTATACCGGACGACAGGTGGCCTGAGAACACTGAAGCTTTCTTT. It specifies CASSIPDDRWPENTEAFF.